This paragraph reports one T cell receptor (beta chain). This clone occurred many times. Its antigen is not yet known. Sequencing ends 3 residues short of the CDR3 end; the germline J gene provides the rest. This sample is part of a study of T cell clonality in common variable immunodeficiency (dated by TCRdb to between 2014 and 2017). Predominantly Caucasian heritage was noted among both the CVID patients and the healthy controls. Heparinized peripheral whole blood samples of roughly 5 to 8.5 ml were collected from each donor. Genomic DNA from adults with common variable immune deficiency (CVID) and from healthy adult controls was used to sequence TCRbeta CDR3 repertoires. A total of some 22 healthy adult volunteers (about 12 female and around ten male; age range roughly 23 to 75 years, mean age around 32) were included in the control group. Diluted blood was subjected to density centrifugation over Hypaque 1077 or Ficoll-Paque for isolation of peripheral blood mononuclear cells. Genomic DNA was obtained from unsorted mononuclear cells using either Qiagen column purification or a centrifugation-based method.

Unmatched junction bases come to 9, with V trimmed by 2 bases and J by 3 bases. Taken from the germline V gene (reference sequence), the CDR1 and CDR2 loops are GTSNPN and SVGIG. Reading from cysteine to phenylalanine, the CDR3 counts 15 amino acids. The CDR3 was read in part: 36 bases, with the frame set at base 1. For sequencing input, CVID and control samples contributed equivalent amounts of genomic DNA. For every sample, a 60 bp segment covering the rearranged TCRbeta CDR3 region was amplified and then sequenced. The immunoSEQ assay, a bias-corrected multiplex PCR with high-throughput sequencing, was employed for TCRbeta amplification. The authors' pipeline ran thus. Every unique nucleotide sequence was considered a clone and was annotated with V, D and J genes, copy number and frequency. Sequences were labeled productive if in frame, and non-productive if out of frame or containing stop codons. As previously described, clonality was computed from Shannon's entropy. The predicted amino acid sequences of productive clones were used to derive mean CDR3 Kyte-Doolittle hydropathy. The R hclust function was used to hierarchically cluster scaled V gene usage with Manhattan distance and complete linkage. Sharing of clones by CDR3 amino acid sequence was evaluated by resampling 12 repertoires per group over 100 rounds. Repertoires were searched for approximately 77 published EBV-specific and a few hundred published CMV-specific TCRbeta sequences. A couple of CVID samples that yielded fewer than 10,000 sequences were excluded from the analysis, so approximately 40 CVID repertoires were retained. In its TCRdb copy, this immuneACCESS table keeps in-frame sequences only and misses some clones. Where compared with another copy, unresolved V genes explain less than half of these, and the others have no known cause. That table furnishes V, J and clone size, whereas the DNA furnished D and trimming. Across this sample, about 81,000 clones were tabulated and none appeared just once. The ten biggest clones cover about 0.8% of the sample.

What the authors observed across the whole study: TCRbeta clonality was higher in CVID subjects than in healthy controls (t-test p = 0.018), and the increase was most characteristic of about a third of subjects. Healthy controls shared more TCRbeta clones with each other than CVID subjects shared among themselves (p < 0.0001). Fewer deletions and N-nucleotide insertions were reportedly observed in CVID TCRbeta sequences, and highly modified clones with 13 or more V deletions were reportedly absent from CVID TCRbeta sequences. Correlations of repertoire features with clinical complications were constrained by heterogeneity among patients within the CVID cohort. Even though DNA input was equal, the average per sample came to about 81,820 unique sequences for controls compared with around 33,000 for CVID samples. The authors noted that sequencing repertoires of T cell subpopulations would be needed to clarify what caused the increased clonality in CVID.

The TCR comes from a person aged 18 to 75 in good health. Material: peripheral blood mononuclear cells. The chain couples TRBV30 to TRBJ1-1; TRBD1 matches 7 bases in the middle. This receptor has the CDR3 CAWSPPTGIYTEAFF. The covered CDR3 bases are TGTGCCTGGAGTCCCCCGACAGGGATATACACTGAA.